The T cell receptor beta chain described here comes from a study of CD8 T cells in Susac syndrome. Study-level findings and limits: Clonal expansion of Susac CD8+ cells peaked in TEMRA cells, and it also peaked in active patients.

Concerning this clonotype itself: The antigen is unknown.

A quantity of roughly 0.5 to 1 ug RNA underwent reverse transcription using random hexamers. The CDR3 of TCR beta was amplified by immunoSEQ multiplex PCR across 54 Vbeta and 13 Jbeta. TCRdb re-derived calls from the immunoSEQ multiplex PCR reads in MiXCR, one entry per CDR3 protein. The sample yields fewer than 85,000 distinct CDR3 sequences, around 93% seen once. The CDR3 is 15 residues long. Germline V gives CDR1 SGHDT, CDR2 YYEEEE. V was trimmed by 0 bases and J by 4 bases, leaving 8 bases between them. Sequencing of TCR beta, carried out with a high-throughput approach, was applied to CD8+ and CD4+ T cells from the blood. Under recently defined diagnostic criteria, the patients with Susac syndrome qualified as having definite or probable disease.

V and J are TRBV5-6 and TRBJ2-6, with D uncertain. This clonotype originated in a human donor with Susac syndrome. The material sequenced was CD8+ T cells from PBMCs. CDR3 bases: TGTGCCAGCAGCTTGGGGAGCGCAGGGGCCAACGTCCTGACTTTC. It yields the protein CASSLGSAGANVLTF. The whole variable domain, remainder taken from reference TRBV5-6 and TRBJ2-6, is DAGVTQSPTHLIKTRGQQVTLRCSPKSGHDTVSWYQQALGQGPQFIFQYYEEEERQRGNFPDRFSGHQFPNYSSELNVNALLLGDSALYLCASSLGSAGANVLTFGAGSRLTVL.